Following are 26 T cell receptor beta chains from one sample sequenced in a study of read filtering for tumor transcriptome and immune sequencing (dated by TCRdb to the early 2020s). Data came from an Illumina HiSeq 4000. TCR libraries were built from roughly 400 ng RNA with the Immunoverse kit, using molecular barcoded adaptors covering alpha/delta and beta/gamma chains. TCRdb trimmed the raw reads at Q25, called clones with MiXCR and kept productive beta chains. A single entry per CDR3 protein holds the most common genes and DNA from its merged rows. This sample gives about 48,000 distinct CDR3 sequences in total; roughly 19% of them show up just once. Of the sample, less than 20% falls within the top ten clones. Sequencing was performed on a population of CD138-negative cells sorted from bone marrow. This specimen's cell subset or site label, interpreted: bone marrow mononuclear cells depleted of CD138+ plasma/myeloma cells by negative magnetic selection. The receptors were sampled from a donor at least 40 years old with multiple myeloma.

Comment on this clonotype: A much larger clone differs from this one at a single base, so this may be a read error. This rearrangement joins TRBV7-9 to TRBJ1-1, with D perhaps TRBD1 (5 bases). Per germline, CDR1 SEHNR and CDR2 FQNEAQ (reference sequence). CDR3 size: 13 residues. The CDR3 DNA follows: TGTACCAGCAGCTCACGCCGGGGGAGTGAAGCTTTCTTT. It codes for CTSSSRRGSEAFF.

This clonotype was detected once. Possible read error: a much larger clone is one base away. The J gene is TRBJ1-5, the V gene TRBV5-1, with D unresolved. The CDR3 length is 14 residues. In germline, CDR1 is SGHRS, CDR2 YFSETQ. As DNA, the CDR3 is TGCGCCGGCAGCTTGGCAGGACCTAATCAGCCCCAGCATTTT. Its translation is CAGSLAGPNQPQHF.

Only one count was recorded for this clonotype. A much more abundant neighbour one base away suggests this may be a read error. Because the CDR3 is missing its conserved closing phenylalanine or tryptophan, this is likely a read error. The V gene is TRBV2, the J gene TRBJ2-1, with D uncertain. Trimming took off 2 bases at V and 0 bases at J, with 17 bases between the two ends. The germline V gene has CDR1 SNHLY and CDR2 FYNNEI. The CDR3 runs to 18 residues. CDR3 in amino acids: CASSENRVISSSYNEQFL. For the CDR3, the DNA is TGTGCCAGCAGTGAAAATAGAGTTATCTCGAGCTCCTACAATGAGCAGTTCCTC.

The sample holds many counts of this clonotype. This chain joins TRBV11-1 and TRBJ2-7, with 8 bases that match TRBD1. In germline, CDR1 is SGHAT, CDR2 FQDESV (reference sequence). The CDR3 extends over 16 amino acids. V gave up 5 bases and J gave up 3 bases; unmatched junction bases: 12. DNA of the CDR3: TGTGCCAGCAGCCCCCCGCAGGACAGGGCCGACTACGAGCAGTACTTC. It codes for CASSPPQDRADYEQYF.

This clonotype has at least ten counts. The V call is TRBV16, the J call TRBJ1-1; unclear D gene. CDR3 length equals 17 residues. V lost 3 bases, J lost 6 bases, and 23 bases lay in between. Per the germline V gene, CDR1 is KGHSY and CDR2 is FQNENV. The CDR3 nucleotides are TGTGCCAGCAGCCAGCTTCGGTTGGGCTCCGGAGGCGCTGAAGCTTTCTTT. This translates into CASSQLRLGSGGAEAFF.

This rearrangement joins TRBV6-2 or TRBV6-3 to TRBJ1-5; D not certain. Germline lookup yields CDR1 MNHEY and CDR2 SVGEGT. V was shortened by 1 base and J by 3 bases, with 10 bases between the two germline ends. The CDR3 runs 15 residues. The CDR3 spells CASSYYKRHNQPQHF. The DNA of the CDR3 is TGTGCCAGCAGTTACTACAAAAGACACAATCAGCCCCAGCATTTT.

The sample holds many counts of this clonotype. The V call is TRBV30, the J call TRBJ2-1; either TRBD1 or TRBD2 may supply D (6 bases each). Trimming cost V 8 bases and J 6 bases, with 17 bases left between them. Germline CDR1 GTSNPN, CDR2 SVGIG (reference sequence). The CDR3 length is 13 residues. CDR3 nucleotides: TGTGCCGCGGAGGGGGTCGCCAGCAATGAGCAGTTCTTC. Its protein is CAAEGVASNEQFF.

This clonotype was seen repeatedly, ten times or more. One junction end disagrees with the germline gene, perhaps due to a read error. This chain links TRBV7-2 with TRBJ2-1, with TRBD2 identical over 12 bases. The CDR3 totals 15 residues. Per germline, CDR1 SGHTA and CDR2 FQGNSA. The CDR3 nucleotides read TGTGCCAGCAGCTTAGCGGGGACTAGCGGGCTCCCGCCGCTCTTC. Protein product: CASSLAGTSGLPPLF.

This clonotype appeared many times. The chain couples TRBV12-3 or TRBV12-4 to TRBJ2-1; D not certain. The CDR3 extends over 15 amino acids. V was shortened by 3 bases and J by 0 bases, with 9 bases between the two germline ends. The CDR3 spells CASSFRVSSYNEQFF. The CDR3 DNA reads TGTGCCAGCAGTTTTAGGGTAAGCTCCTACAATGAGCAGTTCTTC.

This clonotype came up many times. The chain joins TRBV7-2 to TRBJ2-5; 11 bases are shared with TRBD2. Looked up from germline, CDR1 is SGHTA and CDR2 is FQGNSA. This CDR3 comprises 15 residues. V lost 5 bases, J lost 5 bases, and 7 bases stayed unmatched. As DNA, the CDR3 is TGTGCCAGCAGCCATACTAGCGGGAGTTATGAGACCCAGTACTTC. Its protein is CASSHTSGSYETQYF.

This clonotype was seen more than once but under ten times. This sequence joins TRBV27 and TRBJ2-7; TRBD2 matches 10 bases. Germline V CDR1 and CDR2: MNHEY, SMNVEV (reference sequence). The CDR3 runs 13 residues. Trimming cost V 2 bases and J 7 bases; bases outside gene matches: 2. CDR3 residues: CASSLSGGGEQYF. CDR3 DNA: TGTGCCAGCAGTTTAAGCGGGGGGGGAGAGCAGTACTTC.

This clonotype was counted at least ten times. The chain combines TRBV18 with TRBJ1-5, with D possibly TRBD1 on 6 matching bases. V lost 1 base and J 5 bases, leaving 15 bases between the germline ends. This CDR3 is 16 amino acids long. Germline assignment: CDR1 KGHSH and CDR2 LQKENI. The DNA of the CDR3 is TGTGCCAGCTCACCACTCCCGGGGGCCGGCGATCAGCCCCAGCATTTT. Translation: CASSPLPGAGDQPQHF.

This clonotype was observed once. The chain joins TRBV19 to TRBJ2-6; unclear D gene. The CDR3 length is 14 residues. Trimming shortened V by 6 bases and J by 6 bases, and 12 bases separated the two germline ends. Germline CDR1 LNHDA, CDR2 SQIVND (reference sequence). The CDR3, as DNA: TGTGCCAGTAGGATTAACTCAGCGGCCAACGTCCTGACTTTC. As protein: CASRINSAANVLTF.

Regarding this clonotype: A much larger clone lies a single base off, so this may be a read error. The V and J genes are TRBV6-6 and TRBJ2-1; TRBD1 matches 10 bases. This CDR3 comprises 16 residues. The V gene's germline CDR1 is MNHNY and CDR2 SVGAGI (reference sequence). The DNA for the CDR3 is TGTGCCAGCAGTTTGACCGGGACAGGGGTATACAGTGAGCAGTTCTTC. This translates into CASSLTGTGVYSEQFF.

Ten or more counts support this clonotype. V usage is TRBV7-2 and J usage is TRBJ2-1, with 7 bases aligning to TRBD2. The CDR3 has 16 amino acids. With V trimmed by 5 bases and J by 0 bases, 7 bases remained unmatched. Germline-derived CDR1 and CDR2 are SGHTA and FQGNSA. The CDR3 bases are TGTGCCAGCAGCGGGGGGGGGTCTAGCTCCTACAATGAGCAGTTCTTC. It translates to CASSGGGSSSYNEQFF.

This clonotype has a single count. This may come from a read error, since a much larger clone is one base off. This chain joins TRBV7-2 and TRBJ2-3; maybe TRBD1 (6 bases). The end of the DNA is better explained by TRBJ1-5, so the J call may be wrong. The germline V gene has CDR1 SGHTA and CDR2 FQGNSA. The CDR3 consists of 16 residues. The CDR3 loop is CASSPQGTTSRDTQHF. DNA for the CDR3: TGTGCCAGCAGCCCTCAGGGGACCACTAGCCGAGATACGCAGCATTTT.

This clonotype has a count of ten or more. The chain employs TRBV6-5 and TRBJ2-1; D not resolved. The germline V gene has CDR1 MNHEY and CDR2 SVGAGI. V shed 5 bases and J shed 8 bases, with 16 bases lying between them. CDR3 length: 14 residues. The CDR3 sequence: CASSPSPAPHEQFF. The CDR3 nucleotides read TGTGCCAGCAGTCCTTCGCCTGCCCCCCATGAGCAGTTCTTC.

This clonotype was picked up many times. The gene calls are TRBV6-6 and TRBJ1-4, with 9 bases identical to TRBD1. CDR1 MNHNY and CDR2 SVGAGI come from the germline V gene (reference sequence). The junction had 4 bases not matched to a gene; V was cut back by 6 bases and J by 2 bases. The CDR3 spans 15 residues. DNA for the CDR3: TGTGCCAGCAGGGGACAGGGCTCGACTAATGAAAAACTGTTTTTT. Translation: CASRGQGSTNEKLFF.

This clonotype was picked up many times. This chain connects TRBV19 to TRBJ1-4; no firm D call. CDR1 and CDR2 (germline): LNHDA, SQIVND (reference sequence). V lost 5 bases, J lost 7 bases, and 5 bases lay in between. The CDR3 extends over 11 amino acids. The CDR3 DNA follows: TGTGCCAGTAGTGTCAGTGAAAAACTGTTTTTT. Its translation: CASSVSEKLFF.

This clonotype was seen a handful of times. CDR3 bases: TGTGCCACCAGTGTAGCGGGACGGGTCCATGAGCAGTTCTTC. It specifies CATSVAGRVHEQFF. V and J are TRBV24-1 and TRBJ2-1; 8 bases line up with TRBD2. Germline V CDR1 and CDR2: KGHDR, SFDVKD. The CDR3 is 14 residues long. V shed 5 bases and J 8 bases; nucleotides not matched to a gene: 7.

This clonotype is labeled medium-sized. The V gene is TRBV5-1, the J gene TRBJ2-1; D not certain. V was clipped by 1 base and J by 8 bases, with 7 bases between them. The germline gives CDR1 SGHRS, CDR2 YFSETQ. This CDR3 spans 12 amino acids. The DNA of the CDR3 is TGCGCCAGCAGCTTGAAAAGCCATGAGCAGTTCTTC. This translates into CASSLKSHEQFF.

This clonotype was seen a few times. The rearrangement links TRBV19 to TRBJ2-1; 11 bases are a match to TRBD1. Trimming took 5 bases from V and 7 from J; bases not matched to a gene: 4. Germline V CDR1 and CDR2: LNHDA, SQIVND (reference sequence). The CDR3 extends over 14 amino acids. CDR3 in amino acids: CASSPGDRGNEQFF. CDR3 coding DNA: TGTGCCAGTAGTCCCGGGGACAGGGGGAATGAGCAGTTCTTC.

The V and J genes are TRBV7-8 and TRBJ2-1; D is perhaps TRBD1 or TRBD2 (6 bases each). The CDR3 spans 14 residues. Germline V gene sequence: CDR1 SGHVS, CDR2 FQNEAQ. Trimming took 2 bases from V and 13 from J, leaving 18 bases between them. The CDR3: CASSLFPGAGEQFF. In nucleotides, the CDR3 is TGTGCCAGCAGCTTATTCCCGGGGGCGGGTGAACAGTTCTTC.

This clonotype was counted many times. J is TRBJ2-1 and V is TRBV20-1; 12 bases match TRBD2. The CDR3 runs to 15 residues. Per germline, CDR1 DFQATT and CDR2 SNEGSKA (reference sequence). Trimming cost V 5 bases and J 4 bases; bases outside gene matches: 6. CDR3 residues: CSAASGRATYNEQFF. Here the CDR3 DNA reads TGCAGTGCTGCTAGCGGGAGGGCCACTTACAATGAGCAGTTCTTC.

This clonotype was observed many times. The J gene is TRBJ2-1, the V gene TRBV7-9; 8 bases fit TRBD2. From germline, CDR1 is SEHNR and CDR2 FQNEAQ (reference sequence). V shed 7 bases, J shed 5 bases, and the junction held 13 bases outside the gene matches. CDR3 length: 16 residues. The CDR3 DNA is TGTGCCAGCACTACCCTTTCCGGGGGGGAGAACAATGAGCAGTTCTTC. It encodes CASTTLSGGENNEQFF.

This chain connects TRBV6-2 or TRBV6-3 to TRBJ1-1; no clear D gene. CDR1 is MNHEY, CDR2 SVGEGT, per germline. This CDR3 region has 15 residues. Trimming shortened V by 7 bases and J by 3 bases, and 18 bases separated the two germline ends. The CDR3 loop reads CASTDPGSSDTEAFF. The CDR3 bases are TGTGCCAGCACCGACCCCGGGTCCTCGGACACTGAAGCTTTCTTT.